This TCR beta chain originates from a study of T cell responses to AZD1222 COVID-19 vaccine. Profiling relied on immunoSEQ multiplex PCR, and the TCRdb table lists in-frame clones only, not all of them. The sample lists 90,000 to 120,000 clones; about 89% were seen once. Germline-derived CDR1 and CDR2 are SGHRS and YFSETQ. This CDR3 has 14 amino acids. V was shortened by 0 bases and J by 2 bases, with 7 bases between the two germline ends. The V call is TRBV5-1, the J call TRBJ2-3; no clear D. The clonotype comes from an adult in good health. Sequences were derived from peripheral blood, sampled on day 0 of AZD1222 vaccination. CDR3 DNA sequence: TGCGCCAGCAGCTTGGGGCAGAACACAGATACGCAGTATTTT. It codes for CASSLGQNTDTQYF.